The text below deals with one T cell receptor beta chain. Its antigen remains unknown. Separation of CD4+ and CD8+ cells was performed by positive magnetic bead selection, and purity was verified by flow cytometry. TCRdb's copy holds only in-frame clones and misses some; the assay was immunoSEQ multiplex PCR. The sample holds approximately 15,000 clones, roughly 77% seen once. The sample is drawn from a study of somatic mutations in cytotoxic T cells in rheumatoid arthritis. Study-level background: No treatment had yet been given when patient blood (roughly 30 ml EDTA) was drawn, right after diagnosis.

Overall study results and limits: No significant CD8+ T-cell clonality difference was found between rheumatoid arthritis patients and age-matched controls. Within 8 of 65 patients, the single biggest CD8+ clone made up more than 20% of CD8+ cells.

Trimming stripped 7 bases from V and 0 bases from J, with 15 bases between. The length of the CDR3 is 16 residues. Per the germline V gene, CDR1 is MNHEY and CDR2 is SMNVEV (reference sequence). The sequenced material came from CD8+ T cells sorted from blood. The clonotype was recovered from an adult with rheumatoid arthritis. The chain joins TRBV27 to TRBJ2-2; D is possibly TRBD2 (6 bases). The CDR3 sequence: CASTETGLTNTGELFF. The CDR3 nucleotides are TGTGCCAGCACTGAGACGGGACTTACGAACACCGGGGAGCTGTTTTTT.